This entry lists 12 T cell receptor beta chains sequenced from one sample in a study of blood T cell repertoires in COVID-19 (dated by TCRdb to 2018 to 2021). Libraries were made using the immunoSEQ multiplex PCR assay. The source is immuneACCESS, and TCRdb retained only in-frame sequences with V and J called. Part of the clones is not carried over; for the studies checked, unresolved V genes explain less than half of this, and the remainder is unexplained. The sample table records 150,000 to 200,000 clones; 88% of these occur just once. 5.5% to 7% of the sample is in the top ten clones. The source material was peripheral blood. These receptors came from a man in his forties or fifties with active or convalescent COVID-19.

The chain uses TRBV3-1 (or the pseudogene TRBV3-2) and TRBJ1-1; the D gene is possibly TRBD1 (5 bases). The CDR3 loop spans 14 amino acids. Per germline, CDR1 LGHDT and CDR2 YNNKEL (reference sequence). V lost 1 base and J 7 bases, leaving 13 bases between the germline ends. The DNA of the CDR3 is TGTGCCAGCAGCCAAGGGGGGGTGAGCAGTGAAGCTTTCTTT. It encodes CASSQGGVSSEAFF.

The J gene is TRBJ2-1, the V gene TRBV24-1; TRBD2 matches at 9 bases. The germline V gene encodes CDR1 KGHDR and CDR2 SFDVKD. The V segment lost 0 bases and the J segment 7 bases; nucleotides outside the gene matches: 15. The CDR3 runs 19 residues. CDR3 loop: CATSDLPPLVAGDANEQFF. The CDR3 DNA follows: TGTGCCACCAGTGATTTGCCCCCTTTAGTAGCGGGAGATGCAAATGAGCAGTTCTTC.

This clone was observed a single time. The chain uses TRBV5-6 and TRBJ2-2; a possible D gene is TRBD1 (6 bases). Germline V CDR1 and CDR2: SGHDT, YYEEEE. V lost 2 bases and J 4 bases, leaving 12 bases between the germline ends. This CDR3 has 15 amino acids. The CDR3 coding sequence is TGTGCCAGCAGCTTAAGTGACAGGCCCACCGGGGAGCTGTTTTTT. Amino acid sequence: CASSLSDRPTGELFF.

The genes are TRBV21-1 and TRBJ2-7; the table calls TRBD1, which could not be checked here. TRBV21-1 is a pseudogene locus. CDR3 length: 15 residues. DNA for the CDR3: TGTGCCAGCAGCACAACCGGGACAGGGGGCTACGAGCAGTACTTC. Translated: CASSTTGTGGYEQYF.

This clone was counted a few times. In nucleotides, the CDR3 is TGTGCCAGCGGGAGGGACTCTGGAAACACCATATATTTT. The encoded protein is CASGRDSGNTIYF. This chain links TRBV5-6 with TRBJ1-3, with D unclear. V was cut by 7 bases and J by 0 bases, with 8 bases left in between. CDR1 and CDR2 from the germline V gene are SGHDT and YYEEEE. The CDR3 sequence is 13 residues long.

The chain's CDR3 is CASSIFRGSAYEQYF. CDR3 DNA sequence: TGTGCCAGTAGTATCTTCAGGGGGAGCGCCTACGAGCAGTACTTC. The chain joins TRBV19 to TRBJ2-7; 7 nucleotides match TRBD1. Trimming cost V 3 bases and J 2 bases; bases outside gene matches: 7. The germline V gene has CDR1 LNHDA and CDR2 SQIVND (reference sequence). The CDR3 is 15 amino acids.

CDR3: CASSSRRGSINEQFF. CDR3 DNA sequence: TGTGCCAGCAGCTCCCGTCGCGGGAGTATTAATGAGCAGTTCTTC. The chain couples TRBV11-3 to TRBJ2-1, with 7 bases matching TRBD2. V was pared by 4 bases and J by 7 bases, with 10 bases of the junction left unmatched. The CDR3 has 15 amino acids. Looked up from germline, CDR1 is SGHNT and CDR2 is YENEEA.

This clone appeared once. The chain joins TRBV7-6 to TRBJ1-3, with 7 bases aligning to TRBD1. Germline CDR1 is SGHVS and CDR2 is FNYEAQ. V was clipped by 1 base and J by 3 bases; unmatched bases: 6. The CDR3 has 16 amino acids. Written as DNA, the CDR3 is TGTGCCAGCAGCTTAGTAGGGGGCGCGGTTGGAAACACCATATATTTT. It is translated as CASSLVGGAVGNTIYF.

This clone was recorded once. V and J are TRBV30 and TRBJ1-2; 9 bases are a match to TRBD1. V dropped 0 bases and J dropped 8; count of bases not matched to a gene: 13. Germline V gives CDR1 GTSNPN, CDR2 SVGIG (reference sequence). CDR3 length equals 16 residues. The CDR3 nucleotides are TGTGCCTGGAGTGTACGGTCTACAGGGGGCGCGAGAGGCTACACCTTC. It yields the protein CAWSVRSTGGARGYTF.

CDR3 in amino acids: CAIRTRDSLNSPLHF. The CDR3 DNA reads as TGTGCCATCAGGACCCGGGACAGCTTAAATTCACCCCTCCACTTT. The chain links TRBV10-3 to TRBJ1-6, with 7 bases identical to TRBD1. CDR3 size: 15 residues. J gave up 7 bases and V 6 bases, and 9 bases lay outside the gene matches. The germline V gene has CDR1 ENHRY and CDR2 SYGVKD.

A few counts support this clone. This chain joins TRBV2 and TRBJ1-1; TRBD1 matches at 9 bases. This CDR3 contains 13 residues. Per germline, CDR1 SNHLY and CDR2 FYNNEI. With V trimmed by 9 bases and J by 4 bases, 6 bases remained unmatched. CDR3 DNA sequence: TGTGCCAGAAGGACGACAGGGGGCACTGAAGCTTTCTTT. It codes for CARRTTGGTEAFF.

This rearrangement joins TRBV7-2 to TRBJ2-7; no firm D call. The CDR3 loop spans 15 amino acids. V gave up 0 bases and J gave up 3 bases, with 12 bases separating them. Germline V lookup: CDR1 SGHTA, CDR2 FQGNSA. The CDR3 DNA is TGTGCCAGCAGCTTAGCAGTCAGCGCCGACTACGAGCAGTACTTC. This gives the protein CASSLAVSADYEQYF.